Listed below are T cell receptor beta chains from one sample, sequenced in a study of blood T cells in healthy people across ages. From the 5' RACE reads, TCRdb called clonotypes with MiXCR, one entry per CDR3 protein. This sample has over 500,000 distinct CDR3 sequences, with more than 45% found just once. Material: blood. Receptor source: a woman of 80 years or more in good health. CDR3s include the opening cysteine and the closing phenylalanine or tryptophan. D genes are given only for firm matches. Clone size appears in some rows only: once, few, many, or a class for an expanded clone.

d_call | j_call | clone_size | v_call | cdr3_aa | cdr3_nt
NA | TRBJ2-2 | NA | TRBV20-1 | CSARDAGTNTGELFF | TGCAGTGCTAGAGACGCCGGGACCAACACCGGGGAGCTGTTTTTT
TRBD2 | TRBJ2-1 | many | TRBV24-1 | CATSDTGTSVRNEQFF | TGTGCCACCAGTGATACCGGGACTAGCGTTCGCAATGAGCAGTTCTTC
TRBD1 | TRBJ2-7 | many | TRBV12-3/TRBV12-4 | CASRTGTGYSEQYF | TGTGCCAGCAGGACCGGGACAGGATACAGCGAGCAGTACTTC
NA | TRBJ2-3 | many | TRBV29-1 | CSVEIIASTDTQYF | TGCAGCGTTGAGATAATTGCTAGCACAGATACGCAGTATTTT
TRBD1 | TRBJ2-2 | NA | TRBV27 | CASSLGTGYGELFF | TGTGCCAGCAGTTTAGGGACAGGGTACGGGGAGCTGTTTTTT
NA | TRBJ1-2 | NA | TRBV4-3 | CASSQDLEGPNGYTF | TGCGCCAGCAGCCAAGATCTGGAGGGACCCAATGGCTACACCTTC
TRBD1 | TRBJ1-2 | many | TRBV12-3/TRBV12-4 | CASTPGQGSGGYTF | TGTGCCAGCACACCGGGACAGGGGTCTGGAGGCTACACCTTC
TRBD1 | TRBJ2-1 | NA | TRBV5-1 | CASSLYRQGYNEQFF | TGCGCCAGCAGCTTGTACCGACAGGGGTACAATGAGCAGTTCTTC
NA | TRBJ2-1 | few | TRBV29-1 | CSASGFAYNEQFF | TGCAGCGCATCAGGGTTTGCCTACAATGAGCAGTTCTTC
NA | TRBJ2-7 | NA | TRBV12-3/TRBV12-4 | CASSPEEGTYEQYF | TGTGCCAGCAGCCCCGAGGAGGGGACCTACGAGCAGTACTTC
NA | TRBJ2-1 | NA | TRBV20-1 | CSARDGYNEQFF | TGCAGTGCTAGGGACGGGTACAATGAGCAGTTCTTC
NA | TRBJ2-1 | few | TRBV28 | CASGGYSYNEQFF | TGTGCCAGCGGCGGGTACTCCTACAATGAGCAGTTCTTC
TRBD2 | TRBJ2-7 | NA | TRBV5-1 | CASRPDLAGVPEQYF | TGCGCCAGCAGACCTGACCTAGCGGGAGTTCCCGAGCAGTACTTC
TRBD1 | TRBJ1-4 | once | TRBV27 | CASSWRGQVNEKLFF | TGTGCCAGCAGTTGGAGGGGACAGGTCAATGAAAAACTGTTTTTT
TRBD1 | TRBJ1-1 | few | TRBV2 | CASSGAGGDREPAFF | TGTGCCAGCAGTGGGGCAGGGGGGGATCGGGAACCAGCTTTCTTT
TRBD2 | TRBJ2-2 | few | TRBV10-1 | CASSDLAGNTGELFF | TGCGCCAGCAGTGACCTAGCGGGAAACACCGGGGAGCTGTTTTTT
NA | TRBJ2-1 | NA | TRBV14 | CASSQGSTGTHNEQFF | TGTGCCAGCAGCCAAGGATCAACGGGAACCCACAATGAGCAGTTCTTC
NA | TRBJ1-4 | few | TRBV7-9 | CASSLATAGGNEKLFF | TGTGCCAGCAGCTTAGCTACCGCGGGGGGCAATGAAAAACTGTTTTTT
TRBD2 | TRBJ2-3 | NA | TRBV7-6 | CASSPPTSGTDTQYF | TGTGCCAGCAGCCCCCCGACTAGCGGCACAGATACGCAGTATTTT
NA | TRBJ2-7 | NA | TRBV20-1 | CSASQGADEQYF | TGCAGTGCTAGTCAGGGAGCGGACGAGCAGTACTTC
NA | TRBJ2-1 | NA | TRBV7-6 | CASSLDRYEQFF | TGTGCCAGCAGCTTAGATAGATATGAGCAGTTCTTC
NA | TRBJ1-4 | NA | TRBV12-3/TRBV12-4 | CASSAGDGDEKLFF | TGTGCCAGCAGTGCGGGGGACGGAGATGAAAAACTGTTTTTT
NA | TRBJ2-6 | NA | TRBV28 | CASSFWEGAGRIGANVLTF | TGTGCCAGCAGTTTTTGGGAAGGGGCAGGGCGGATTGGGGCCAACGTCCTGACTTTC
NA | TRBJ2-5 | many | TRBV20-1 | CSAPNRRGQQETQYF | TGCAGTGCCCCCAATCGGCGGGGGCAACAAGAGACCCAGTACTTC
TRBD1 | TRBJ2-1 | once | TRBV9 | CASSKGDRELNEQFF | TGTGCCAGCAGCAAAGGGGACAGGGAATTGAATGAGCAGTTCTTC
NA | TRBJ2-5 | NA | TRBV27 | CASSLGRIGLSEQYF | TGTGCCAGCAGTTTAGGTAGGATTGGGCTGAGTGAGCAGTACTTC
NA | TRBJ1-2 | NA | TRBV27 | CASSLLGTNYGYTF | TGTGCCAGCAGTTTATTAGGAACCAACTATGGCTACACCTTC
NA | TRBJ2-5 | many | TRBV5-5 | CASRPTGAKETQYF | TGTGCCAGCAGACCGACCGGGGCCAAAGAGACCCAGTACTTC
NA | TRBJ2-1 | NA | TRBV4-1 | CASSRGGKQFF | TGCGCCAGCAGCAGGGGCGGAAAGCAGTTCTTC
NA | TRBJ2-5 | many | TRBV6-6 | CASSYEDTTQETQYF | TGTGCCAGCAGTTATGAGGACACAACTCAAGAGACCCAGTACTTC
NA | TRBJ1-1 | NA | TRBV6-6 | CASSPTPNTEAFF | TGTGCCAGCAGTCCCACACCGAACACTGAAGCTTTCTTT
TRBD1 | TRBJ2-1 | NA | TRBV7-2 | CASSRIGQVYEQFF | TGTGCCAGCAGCCGTATCGGACAGGTTTATGAGCAGTTCTTC
NA | TRBJ1-2 | NA | TRBV6-2/TRBV6-3 | CASSYSASYSNYGYTF | TGTGCCAGCAGTTACTCGGCCAGCTACTCAAACTATGGCTACACCTTC
NA | TRBJ2-2 | few | TRBV28 | CASRRLTNTGELFF | TGTGCCAGCAGGAGACTCACGAACACCGGGGAGCTGTTTTTT
NA | TRBJ2-7 | NA | TRBV3-1 | CASSLGGGPTYEQYF | TGTGCCAGCAGCCTGGGCGGAGGACCCACCTACGAGCAGTACTTC
TRBD2 | TRBJ2-1 | once | TRBV4-1 | CASSQAETGGPYEQFF | TGCGCCAGCAGCCAAGCGGAAACGGGGGGGCCTTATGAGCAGTTCTTC
NA | TRBJ2-6 | many | TRBV24-1 | CAIGRNAAGANVLTF | TGTGCCATCGGGCGTAACGCCGCTGGGGCCAACGTCCTGACTTTC
NA | TRBJ2-2 | NA | TRBV24-1 | CATSDSDKGWSGELFF | TGTGCCACCAGTGATTCCGACAAGGGGTGGTCCGGGGAGCTGTTTTTT
NA | TRBJ1-1 | NA | TRBV29-1 | CSVGTRGTEAFF | TGCAGCGTTGGTACCAGGGGAACTGAAGCTTTCTTT
TRBD1 | TRBJ2-2 | NA | TRBV25-1 | CASSVGTATGELFF | TGTGCCAGCAGTGTCGGGACAGCCACCGGGGAGCTGTTTTTT
NA | TRBJ2-1 | many | TRBV14 | CASSQADPQFF | TGTGCCAGCAGCCAAGCGGACCCGCAGTTCTTC
TRBD2 | TRBJ2-5 | NA | TRBV28 | CASFTSGRAGNAYNEQYF | TGTGCCAGCTTTACTAGCGGGAGGGCAGGGAACGCCTACAATGAGCAGTACTTC
TRBD1 | TRBJ1-4 | NA | TRBV4-2 | CASSQGNRGRRGEKLFF | TGTGCCAGCAGCCAAGGAAACAGGGGGCGGAGGGGTGAAAAACTGTTTTTT
NA | TRBJ2-1 | NA | TRBV20-1 | CSAGLTSLTYNEQFF | TGCAGTGCGGGCCTAACTAGCCTAACATACAATGAGCAGTTCTTC
TRBD1 | TRBJ2-3 | many | TRBV28 | CASSLYTGGYTDTQYF | TGTGCCAGCAGTTTATATACAGGGGGCTACACAGATACGCAGTATTTT
TRBD2 | TRBJ2-2 | NA | TRBV20-1 | CSARDTSEDTGELFF | TGCAGTGCTAGGGATACTAGCGAGGACACCGGGGAGCTGTTTTTT
NA | TRBJ2-7 | few | TRBV20-1 | CSGRRGVEEQYF | TGCAGTGGACGGAGGGGAGTTGAAGAGCAGTACTTC
NA | TRBJ2-7 | few | TRBV28 | CATIHQVTYEQYF | TGTGCCACCATCCATCAAGTCACCTACGAGCAGTACTTC
NA | TRBJ2-1 | NA | TRBV5-1 | CASSPVGERYNEQFF | TGCGCCAGCAGCCCTGTGGGGGAGCGCTACAATGAGCAGTTCTTC
NA | TRBJ2-1 | NA | TRBV7-9 | CASSSQKIGQINEQFF | TGTGCCAGCAGCTCTCAGAAAATAGGTCAAATCAATGAGCAGTTCTTC
TRBD2 | TRBJ2-3 | NA | TRBV20-1 | CSAKLAGDTQYF | TGCAGTGCTAAACTAGCGGGAGATACGCAGTATTTT
NA | TRBJ2-5 | NA | TRBV12-3/TRBV12-4 | CASSLGPLDGETQYF | TGTGCCAGCAGTTTAGGGCCCCTTGATGGAGAGACCCAGTACTTC
NA | TRBJ1-1 | NA | TRBV6-5 | CASCAGWGTEAFF | TGTGCCAGCTGCGCGGGATGGGGCACTGAAGCTTTCTTT
TRBD1 | TRBJ1-6 | NA | TRBV6-6 | CASSPGGSSNSPLHF | TGTGCCAGCAGTCCAGGGGGCTCAAGTAATTCACCCCTCCACTTT
NA | TRBJ2-7 | NA | TRBV4-1 | CASSLWGKGKTIYEQYF | TGCGCCAGCAGCCTTTGGGGGAAGGGAAAAACAATCTACGAGCAGTACTTC
TRBD1 | TRBJ1-1 | NA | TRBV5-1 | CASSKRQGWNTEAFF | TGCGCCAGCAGCAAACGACAGGGGTGGAATACTGAAGCTTTCTTT
TRBD1 | TRBJ1-2 | NA | TRBV24-1 | CATSGGTATNYGYTF | TGTGCCACCAGCGGGGGGACAGCGACAAACTATGGCTACACCTTC
NA | TRBJ2-5 | NA | TRBV2 | CASSEASEQETQYF | TGTGCCAGCAGTGAAGCGTCAGAACAAGAGACCCAGTACTTC
NA | TRBJ2-7 | few | TRBV28 | CAGSSSYEQYF | TGTGCCGGCAGTTCTTCCTACGAGCAGTACTTC